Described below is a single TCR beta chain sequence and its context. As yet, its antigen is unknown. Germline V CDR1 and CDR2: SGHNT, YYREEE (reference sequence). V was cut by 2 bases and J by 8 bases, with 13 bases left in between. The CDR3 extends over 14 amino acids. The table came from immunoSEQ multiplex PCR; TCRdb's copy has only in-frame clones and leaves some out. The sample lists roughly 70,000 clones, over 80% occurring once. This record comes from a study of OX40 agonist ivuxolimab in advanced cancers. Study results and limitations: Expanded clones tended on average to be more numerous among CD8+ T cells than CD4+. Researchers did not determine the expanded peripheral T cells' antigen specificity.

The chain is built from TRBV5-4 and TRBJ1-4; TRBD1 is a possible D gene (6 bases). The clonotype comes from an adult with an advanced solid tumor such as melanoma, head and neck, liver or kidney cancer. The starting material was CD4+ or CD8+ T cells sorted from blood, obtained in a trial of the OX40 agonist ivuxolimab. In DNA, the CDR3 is TGTGCCAGCAGCTTCGGGGGCCGGAGGGAAAAACTGTTTTTT. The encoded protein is CASSFGGRREKLFF.